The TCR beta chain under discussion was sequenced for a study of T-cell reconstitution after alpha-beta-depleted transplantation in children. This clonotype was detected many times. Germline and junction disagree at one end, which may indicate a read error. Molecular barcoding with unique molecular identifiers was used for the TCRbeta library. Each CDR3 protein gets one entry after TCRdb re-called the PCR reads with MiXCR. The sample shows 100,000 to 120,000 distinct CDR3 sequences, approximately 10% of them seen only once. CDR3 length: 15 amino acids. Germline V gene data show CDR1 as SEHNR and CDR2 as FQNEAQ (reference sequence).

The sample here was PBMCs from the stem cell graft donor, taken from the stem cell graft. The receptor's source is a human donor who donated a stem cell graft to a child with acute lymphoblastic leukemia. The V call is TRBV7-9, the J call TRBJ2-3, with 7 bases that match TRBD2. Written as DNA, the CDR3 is TGTGCCAGCGGCTTGAGTGGGGGGGGCACAGATACGCAGTATTTT. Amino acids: CASGLSGGGTDTQYF.